The 2 T cell receptor beta chains given below trace back to one sample, sequenced in a study of glioma-infiltrating T cells after dendritic cell vaccination. This table comes from immunoSEQ multiplex PCR, and its TCRdb copy is limited to in-frame clones, with some not included. This sample has more than 85,000 clones, with over 75% found just once. Source: blood, taken before dendritic cell vaccination. The receptor source for this set is a human donor with glioblastoma.

The chain is built from TRBV5-4 and TRBJ2-3; TRBD2 agrees at 11 bases. V lost 3 bases, J lost 4 bases, and 7 bases stayed unmatched. The CDR3 is made up of 16 amino acids. Germline CDR1 reads SGHNT; CDR2 reads YYREEE (reference sequence). CDR3 residues: CASSSPLAGGSDTQYF. In DNA form, the CDR3 reads TGTGCCAGCAGCTCCCCCCTAGCGGGGGGATCAGATACGCAGTATTTT.

This chain connects TRBV27 to TRBJ2-7; weak D call: TRBD2 (6 bases). Trimming took off 6 bases at V and 0 bases at J, with 12 bases between the two ends. This CDR3 spans 14 amino acids. CDR1 and CDR2 from the germline V gene are MNHEY and SMNVEV (reference sequence). CDR3 DNA sequence: TGTGCCAGCAGCCAGGACGGGAGCTCCTACGAGCAGTACTTC. Translation gives CASSQDGSSYEQYF.